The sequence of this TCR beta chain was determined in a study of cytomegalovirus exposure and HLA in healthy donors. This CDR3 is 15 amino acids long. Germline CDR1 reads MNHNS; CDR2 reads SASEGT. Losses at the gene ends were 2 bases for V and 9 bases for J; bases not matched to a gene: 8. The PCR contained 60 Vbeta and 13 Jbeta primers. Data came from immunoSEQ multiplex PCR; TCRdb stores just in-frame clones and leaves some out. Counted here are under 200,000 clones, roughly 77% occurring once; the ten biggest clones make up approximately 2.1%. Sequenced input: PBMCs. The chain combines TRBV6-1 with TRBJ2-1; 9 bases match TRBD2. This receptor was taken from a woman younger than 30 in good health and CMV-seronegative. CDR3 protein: CASSEPAGGGTEQFF. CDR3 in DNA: TGTGCCAGCAGTGAACCCGCGGGAGGGGGGACTGAGCAGTTCTTC.